This T cell receptor (beta chain) was retrieved from a study of cytomegalovirus exposure and HLA in healthy donors. Across the whole study: From donors who were HLA-typed, an early data release held 75 million to 85 million unique TCRs.

PCR involved 60 Vbeta and 13 Jbeta primers. Method: immunoSEQ multiplex PCR; TCRdb's copy keeps in-frame clones and lacks some. The sample holds approximately 140,000 clones; 82% are singletons and the top ten take over 1%. V lost 1 base to trimming and J lost 0 bases, with 14 bases between them. Germline CDR1 and CDR2: GTSNPN and SVGIG (reference sequence). This CDR3 has 16 amino acids. Study-level points and caveats: Despite most TCR sequences being rare, some public TCRs occurred in many donors. Later on, a genetic analysis was performed. It linked a missense variant in DCLRE1C with V- and J-gene trimming of TCR beta.

It was healthy bone marrow donors who served as donors. This clone showed up just once. No antigen is known for it. The V gene is TRBV30, the J gene TRBJ2-3, with D possibly matching TRBD2 (6 bases). This receptor was taken from a boy younger than 18 in good health and CMV-seronegative. Sequencing was performed on PBMCs. CDR3 sequence: CAWSGVEGASTDTQYF. CDR3 bases: TGTGCCTGGAGTGGGGTGGAGGGTGCTAGCACAGATACGCAGTATTTT.